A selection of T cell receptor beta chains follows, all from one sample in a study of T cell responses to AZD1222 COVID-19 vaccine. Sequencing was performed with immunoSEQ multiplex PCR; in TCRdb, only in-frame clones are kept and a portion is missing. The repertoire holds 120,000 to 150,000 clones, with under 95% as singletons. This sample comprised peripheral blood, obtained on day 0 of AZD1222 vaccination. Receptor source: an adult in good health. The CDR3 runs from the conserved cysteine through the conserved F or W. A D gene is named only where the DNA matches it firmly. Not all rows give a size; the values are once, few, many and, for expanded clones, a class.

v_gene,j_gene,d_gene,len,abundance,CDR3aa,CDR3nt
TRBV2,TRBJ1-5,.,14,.,CASRGDLRNQPQHF,TGTGCCAGCAGGGGCGATCTTCGCAATCAGCCCCAGCATTTT
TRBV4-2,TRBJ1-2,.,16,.,CASSQEILGEGYGYTF,TGTGCCAGCAGCCAAGAAATTCTGGGAGAGGGCTATGGCTACACCTTC
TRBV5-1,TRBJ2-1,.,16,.,CASSQGRGSSYNEQFF,TGCGCCAGCAGCCAGGGGCGGGGGAGCTCCTACAATGAGCAGTTCTTC
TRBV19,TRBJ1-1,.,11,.,CASSIPAEAFF,TGTGCCAGTAGTATTCCGGCTGAAGCTTTCTTT
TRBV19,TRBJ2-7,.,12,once,CASSIVRGEQYF,TGTGCCAGTAGTATTGTCAGGGGTGAGCAGTACTTC
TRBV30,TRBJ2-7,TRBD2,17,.,CAWSPAGAGGSIYEQYF,TGTGCCTGGAGTCCCGCGGGAGCGGGAGGATCGATCTACGAGCAGTACTTC
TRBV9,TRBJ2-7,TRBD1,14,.,CASSPRDRGYEQYF,TGTGCCAGCAGCCCCCGGGACAGGGGTTACGAGCAGTACTTC
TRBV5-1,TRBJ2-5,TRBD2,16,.,CASSRRTSGGQETQYF,TGCGCCAGCAGCCGACGGACTAGCGGGGGCCAAGAGACCCAGTACTTC
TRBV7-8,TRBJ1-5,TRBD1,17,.,CASSLAWTGAENQPQHF,TGTGCCAGCAGCTTAGCATGGACAGGGGCGGAGAATCAGCCCCAGCATTTT
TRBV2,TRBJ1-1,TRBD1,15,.,CASSEEKGAGTEAFF,TGTGCCAGCAGTGAAGAGAAGGGGGCAGGCACTGAAGCTTTCTTT
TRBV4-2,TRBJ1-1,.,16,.,CASSPEGGTSNTEAFF,TGTGCCAGCAGCCCGGAGGGGGGCACATCGAACACTGAAGCTTTCTTT
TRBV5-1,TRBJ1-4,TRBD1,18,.,CASSLVPGQGANYEKLFF,TGCGCCAGCAGCTTGGTACCGGGACAGGGGGCGAATTATGAAAAACTGTTTTTT
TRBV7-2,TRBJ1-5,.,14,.,CASSPDRNNQPQHF,TGTGCCAGCAGTCCTGACAGGAACAATCAGCCCCAGCATTTT
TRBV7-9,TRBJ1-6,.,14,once,CASTPIGGNSPLHF,TGTGCCAGCACCCCCATTGGGGGGAATTCACCCCTCCACTTT
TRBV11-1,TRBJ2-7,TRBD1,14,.,CASSLGDRGYEQYF,TGTGCCAGCAGCTTAGGGGACAGGGGTTACGAGCAGTACTTC
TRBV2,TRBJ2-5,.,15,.,CASSRSGPVQETQYF,TGTGCCAGCAGTCGGAGCGGGCCGGTTCAAGAGACCCAGTACTTC
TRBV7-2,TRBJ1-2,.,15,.,CASAMARDKIYGYTF,TGTGCCAGCGCTATGGCCCGGGACAAGATCTATGGCTACACCTTC
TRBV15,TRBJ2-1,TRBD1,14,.,CATSRGQGYNEQFF,TGTGCCACCAGCAGAGGACAGGGTTACAATGAGCAGTTCTTC
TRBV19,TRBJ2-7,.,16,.,CASSTHPRTATYEQYF,TGTGCCAGTAGTACCCACCCCAGGACTGCAACCTACGAGCAGTACTTC
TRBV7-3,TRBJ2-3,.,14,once,CASSWAGATDTQYF,TGTGCCAGCAGCTGGGCGGGGGCTACAGATACGCAGTATTTT
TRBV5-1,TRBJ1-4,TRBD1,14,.,CASSSGQGGEKLFF,TGCGCCAGCAGCTCGGGACAGGGTGGCGAAAAACTGTTTTTT
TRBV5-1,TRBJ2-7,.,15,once,CASSSGSTLAYEQYF,TGCGCCAGCAGCTCGGGGAGCACCTTAGCCTACGAGCAGTACTTC
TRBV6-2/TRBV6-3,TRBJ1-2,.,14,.,CASSRPGAAYGYTF,TGTGCCAGCAGCCGTCCAGGGGCTGCCTATGGCTACACCTTC
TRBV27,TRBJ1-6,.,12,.,CASSLLGSPLHF,TGTGCCAGCAGTTTACTGGGATCACCCCTCCACTTT
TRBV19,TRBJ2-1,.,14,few,CASTRASSYNEQFF,TGTGCCAGCACTAGGGCGAGTTCCTACAATGAGCAGTTCTTC
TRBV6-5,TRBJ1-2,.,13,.,CASRAGEGYGYTF,TGTGCCAGCAGAGCAGGGGAGGGGTATGGCTACACCTTC
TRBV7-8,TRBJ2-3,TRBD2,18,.,CASSYGLAGGRGTDTQYF,TGTGCCAGCAGCTATGGACTAGCGGGGGGGCGGGGCACAGATACGCAGTATTTT
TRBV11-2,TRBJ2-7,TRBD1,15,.,CASSLDWDRTYEQYF,TGTGCCAGCAGCTTAGACTGGGACAGGACTTACGAGCAGTACTTC
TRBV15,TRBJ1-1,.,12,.,CATSTPGTQLRF,TGTGCCACCAGCACGCCCGGGACCCAATTGAGGTTT
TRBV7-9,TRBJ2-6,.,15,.,CASSLAFSGANVLTF,TGTGCCAGCAGCTTAGCTTTCTCTGGGGCCAACGTCCTGACTTTC
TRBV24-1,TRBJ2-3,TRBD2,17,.,CATSDASSGRTRDTQYF,TGTGCCACCAGTGATGCCTCTAGCGGGAGGACTCGGGATACGCAGTATTTT
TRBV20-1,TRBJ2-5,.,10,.,CSALGETQYF,TGCAGTGCTCTAGGGGAGACCCAGTACTTC
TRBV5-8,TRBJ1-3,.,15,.,CASSSLDNFGNTIYF,TGTGCCAGCAGCTCTCTCGACAATTTTGGAAACACCATATATTTT
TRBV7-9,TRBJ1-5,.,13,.,CASSLAGPKPQHF,TGTGCCAGCAGCTTAGCGGGGCCCAAGCCCCAGCATTTT
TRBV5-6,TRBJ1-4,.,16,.,CASSMFGAETNEKLFF,TGTGCCAGCAGCATGTTTGGTGCGGAGACTAATGAAAAACTGTTTTTT
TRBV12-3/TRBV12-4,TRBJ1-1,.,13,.,CASSRSGLTEAFF,TGTGCCAGCAGTCGGTCTGGGCTGACTGAAGCTTTCTTT
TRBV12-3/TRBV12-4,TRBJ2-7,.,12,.,CASSTVTYEQYF,TGTGCCAGCAGCACCGTGACCTACGAGCAGTACTTC
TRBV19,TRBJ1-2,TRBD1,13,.,CASSMGDRESYTF,TGTGCCAGTAGTATGGGTGACAGGGAAAGCTACACCTTC
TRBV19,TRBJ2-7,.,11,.,CASRSSYEQYF,TGTGCCAGTAGGAGCTCCTACGAGCAGTACTTC
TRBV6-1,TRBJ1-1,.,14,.,CASSEEVRLRQAFF,TGTGCCAGCAGTGAAGAAGTCAGGCTAAGACAAGCTTTCTTT
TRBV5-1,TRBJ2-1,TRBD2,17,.,CASSQGTTSGTYNEQFF,TGCGCCAGCAGCCAAGGGACGACTAGCGGGACTTACAATGAGCAGTTCTTC
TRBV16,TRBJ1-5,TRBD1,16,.,CASSPQGDRVGQPQHF,TGTGCCAGCAGCCCTCAAGGGGACAGGGTTGGTCAGCCCCAGCATTTT
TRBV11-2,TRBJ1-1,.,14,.,CASPTSAGNTEAFF,TGTGCCAGCCCTACATCGGCGGGGAACACTGAAGCTTTCTTT
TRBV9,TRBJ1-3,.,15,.,CASSFGTHPGNTIYF,TGTGCCAGCAGCTTCGGGACACACCCTGGAAACACCATATATTTT
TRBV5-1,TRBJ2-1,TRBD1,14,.,CASSQMDRADEQFF,TGCGCCAGCAGCCAGATGGACAGGGCCGATGAGCAGTTCTTC
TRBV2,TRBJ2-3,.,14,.,CASRVSGTTDTQYF,TGTGCCAGCAGGGTTAGCGGAACCACAGATACGCAGTATTTT
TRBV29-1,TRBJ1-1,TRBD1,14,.,CSVVRQGAAAEAFF,TGCAGCGTTGTCCGACAGGGGGCGGCGGCTGAAGCTTTCTTT
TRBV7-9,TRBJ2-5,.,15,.,CASSLDLGIQETQYF,TGTGCCAGCAGCTTAGATCTAGGGATCCAAGAGACCCAGTACTTC
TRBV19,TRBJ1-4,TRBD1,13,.,CASRQGAEEKLFF,TGTGCCAGTAGACAGGGGGCGGAAGAAAAACTGTTTTTT
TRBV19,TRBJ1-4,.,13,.,CASNRDKDEKLFF,TGTGCCAGTAACCGGGACAAGGATGAAAAACTGTTTTTT
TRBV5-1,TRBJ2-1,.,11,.,CASRMVNEQFF,TGCGCCAGCAGGATGGTAAATGAGCAGTTCTTC
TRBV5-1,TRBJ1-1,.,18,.,CASSSLPGGDGANTEAFF,TGCGCCAGCAGCAGCTTACCTGGGGGAGATGGAGCGAACACTGAAGCTTTCTTT
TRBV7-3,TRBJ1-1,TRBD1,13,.,CASSRTGSTEAFF,TGTGCCAGCAGCAGGACAGGGTCCACTGAAGCTTTCTTT
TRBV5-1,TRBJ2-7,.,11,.,CASSLNYEQYF,TGCGCCAGCAGCTTAAACTACGAGCAGTACTTC
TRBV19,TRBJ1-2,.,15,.,CASSIDVGPQDGYTF,TGTGCCAGTAGTATAGATGTAGGGCCCCAGGATGGCTACACCTTC